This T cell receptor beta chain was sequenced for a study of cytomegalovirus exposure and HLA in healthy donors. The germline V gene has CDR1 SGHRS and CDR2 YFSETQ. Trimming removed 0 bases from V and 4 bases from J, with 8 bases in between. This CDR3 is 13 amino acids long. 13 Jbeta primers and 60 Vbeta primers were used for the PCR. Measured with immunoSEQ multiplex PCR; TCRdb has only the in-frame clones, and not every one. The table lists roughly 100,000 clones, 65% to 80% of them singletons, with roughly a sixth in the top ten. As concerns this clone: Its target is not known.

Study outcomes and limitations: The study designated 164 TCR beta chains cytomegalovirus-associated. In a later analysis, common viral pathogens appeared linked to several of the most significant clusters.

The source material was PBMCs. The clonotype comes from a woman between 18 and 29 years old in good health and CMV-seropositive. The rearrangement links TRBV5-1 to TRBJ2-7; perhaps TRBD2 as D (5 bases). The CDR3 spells CASSLDRLYEQYF. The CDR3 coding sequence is TGCGCCAGCAGCTTGGATCGACTATACGAGCAGTACTTC.